These T cell receptor beta chains were read from a single sample in a study of shared clonotypes between healthy human individuals. The data were produced by immunoSEQ multiplex PCR, yet TCRdb's version contains in-frame clones alone and is incomplete. The sample has 2 million to 2.5 million clones; around 95% are singletons. What was sequenced was naive CD4+ T cells sorted from blood. Receptors originate from a man between 18 and 35 years old in good health. CDR3s include the opening cysteine and the closing phenylalanine or tryptophan.

j_gene | v_gene | CDR3aa
TRBJ1-2 | TRBV6-5 | CASSFGPRGYTF
TRBJ2-3 | TRBV4-3 | CASSQEWTPGRGMLADTQYF
TRBJ1-6 | TRBV5-1 | CASSRRDSYSPLHF
TRBJ1-2 | TRBV6-1 | CASSSRQGGYYGYTF
TRBJ2-6 | TRBV10-3 | CAIRPGGGSPGANVLTF
TRBJ1-1 | TRBV7-9 | CASSLYPKNTEAFF
TRBJ2-3 | TRBV19 | CASTLALTSGGHTDTQYF
TRBJ1-5 | TRBV2 | CASSVTAGPQPQHF
TRBJ1-1 | TRBV19 | CASSPQTGRNTEAFF
TRBJ2-1 | TRBV30 | CAWIGLTGLAGGEQFF
TRBJ2-7 | TRBV5-5 | CASSLAQGSAYEQYF